This T cell receptor beta chain was recorded in a study of blood T cell repertoires in COVID-19. Per the authors' pipeline: Reference gene primer amplification yielded estimated nucleated cell counts. Sequencing used immunoSEQ multiplex PCR; TCRdb keeps in-frame clones, though not all of them. From that table come the V and J calls and clone size; the DNA was used to work out D and trimming. The sample consists of hundreds of thousands of clones, roughly 90% of them appearing once. The CDR3 totals 14 residues. Germline values: CDR1 SGHDT, CDR2 YYEEEE. V shed 2 bases and J shed 5 bases, with 10 bases lying between them. Followed longitudinally, the Seattle patients had been enrolled during active infection.

The chain links TRBV5-6 to TRBJ2-2, with D tentatively TRBD1 (5 bases). The sample consisted of peripheral blood. The clonotype was recovered from a woman in her fifties or sixties with COVID-19, enrolled during active disease. In nucleotides, the CDR3 is TGTGCCAGCAGCTTAGGACCAGGGACCGGGGAGCTGTTTTTT. This sequence encodes CASSLGPGTGELFF. Together with reference TRBV5-6 and TRBJ2-2, the CDR3 gives the full variable domain: DAGVTQSPTHLIKTRGQQVTLRCSPKSGHDTVSWYQQALGQGPQFIFQYYEEEERQRGNFPDRFSGHQFPNYSSELNVNALLLGDSALYLCASSLGPGTGELFFGEGSRLTVL.